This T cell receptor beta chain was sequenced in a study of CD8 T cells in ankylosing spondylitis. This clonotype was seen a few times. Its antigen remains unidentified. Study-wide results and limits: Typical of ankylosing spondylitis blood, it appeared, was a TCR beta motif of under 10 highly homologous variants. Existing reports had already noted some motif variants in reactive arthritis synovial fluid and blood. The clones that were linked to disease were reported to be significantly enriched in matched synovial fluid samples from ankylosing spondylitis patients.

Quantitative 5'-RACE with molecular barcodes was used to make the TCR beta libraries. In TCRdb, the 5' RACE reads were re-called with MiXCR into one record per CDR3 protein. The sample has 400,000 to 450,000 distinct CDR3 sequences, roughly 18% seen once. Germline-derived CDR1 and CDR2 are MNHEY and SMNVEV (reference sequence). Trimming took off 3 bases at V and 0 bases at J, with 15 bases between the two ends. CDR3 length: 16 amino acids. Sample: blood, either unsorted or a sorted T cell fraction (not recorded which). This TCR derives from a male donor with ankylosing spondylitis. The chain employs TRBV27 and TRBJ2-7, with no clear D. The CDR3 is CASSFVSPSASYEQYF. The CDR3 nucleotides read TGTGCCAGCAGTTTTGTATCCCCCTCCGCCTCCTACGAGCAGTACTTC.